This T cell receptor (beta chain) originates from a study of regulatory T cells in long-lasting Graves disease. A remark on this clonotype: The conserved phenylalanine or tryptophan normally closing the CDR3 is absent here, so this likely arose from a read error.

V dropped 1 base and J dropped 2; count of bases not matched to a gene: 1. The CDR3 is made up of 14 amino acids. The V gene's germline CDR1 is LGHNT and CDR2 FRNRAP. According to the study, TCR beta libraries were built with iRepertoire HTBI primers and CDR3-region Arm-PCR. TCRdb reanalysed the multiplex PCR reads using MiXCR and keeps one entry per CDR3 protein. The top ten clones hold 25% of a sample with 450,000 to 650,000 distinct CDR3 sequences, approximately 16% of them seen once. Time point specified: newly diagnosed GD, antithyroid drugs for less than 3 months. PBMCs were the source of the RNA used for TCR sequencing. The same specimen was also included in a second study, on T cells in Graves' hyperthyroidism and ophthalmopathy.

The chain is built from TRBV12-5 and TRBJ2-5; 7 positions agree with TRBD2. The source material was peripheral blood mononuclear cells (PBMCs), sampled at new diagnosis, from a patient treated with antithyroid drugs. The origin of this receptor is a middle-aged woman with Graves disease. CDR3: CASGLAGGQETQYL. CDR3 bases: TGTGCTAGTGGTTTGGCGGGGGGTCAAGAGACCCAGTACCTC.